This T cell receptor beta chain was documented in a study of cytomegalovirus exposure and HLA in healthy donors. Notes on the study in general: A list of more than 150 TCR beta chains associated with cytomegalovirus was given.

Comments on this clone: Its target is unknown.

The roughly 120-subject validation cohort, separate from the roughly 700-subject first cohort, included the donors. The table came from immunoSEQ multiplex PCR; TCRdb's copy has only in-frame clones and leaves some out. The sample consists of about 340,000 clones, 75% to 90% of them appearing once. The source material was PBMCs. The clonotype originates from a woman aged 18-30 years in good health and CMV-seronegative.

Here the CDR3 DNA reads TGCGCCAGCAGCCGCTTTACTAGCGGAAACACCGGGGAGCTGTTTTTT. Translating gives CASSRFTSGNTGELFF. The chain combines TRBV5-1 with TRBJ2-2; 8 bases map to TRBD2. This CDR3 spans 16 amino acids. Germline CDR1 and CDR2: SGHRS and YFSETQ. The J segment lost 2 bases and the V segment lost 4 bases, leaving 7 bases of the junction unmatched. The entire variable domain, with the rest obtained from reference TRBV5-1 and TRBJ2-2, is as follows: KAGVTQTPRYLIKTRGQQVTLSCSPISGHRSVSWYQQTPGQGLQFLFEYFSETQRNKGNFPGRFSGRQFSNSRSEMNVSTLELGDSALYLCASSRFTSGNTGELFFGEGSRLTVL.